The present entry profiles one T cell receptor (beta chain) with its context. Treatment here: 15 to 20 received Ad26.COV2.S at low or high dose, single or two shots; about 5 received placebo; per-sample allocation not given. Samples came from day 63 after the first vaccine or placebo injection. Donation came from an adult in Boston who was aged 18-55 years. The data were obtained in a study of Ad26.COV2.S vaccination and SARS-CoV-2 variants. At the level of the study: This donor came from the COV1001 trial of Ad26.COV2.S. Dosing was one shot or two shots 56 days apart.

The CDR3 sequence is 15 residues long. TCRdb's table, derived via immunoSEQ multiplex PCR, lists solely in-frame clones and lacks some. Seen here are about 420,000 clones, around nine tenths observed once, and the top ten hold about 3.6%. This chain connects TRBV21-1 to TRBJ1-5; the table's D call, TRBD1, has no DNA check behind it. TRBV21-1 has pseudogene status. This sequence was found in a person between 18 and 60 years old who received the Ad26.COV2.S COVID-19 vaccine or a placebo. The specimen comprised peripheral blood, sampled in a trial of Ad26.COV2.S vaccine versus placebo. The CDR3, as DNA: TGTGCCAGCGCACCGGGACAGGGTCACAATCAGCCCCAGCATTTT. It translates to CASAPGQGHNQPQHF.